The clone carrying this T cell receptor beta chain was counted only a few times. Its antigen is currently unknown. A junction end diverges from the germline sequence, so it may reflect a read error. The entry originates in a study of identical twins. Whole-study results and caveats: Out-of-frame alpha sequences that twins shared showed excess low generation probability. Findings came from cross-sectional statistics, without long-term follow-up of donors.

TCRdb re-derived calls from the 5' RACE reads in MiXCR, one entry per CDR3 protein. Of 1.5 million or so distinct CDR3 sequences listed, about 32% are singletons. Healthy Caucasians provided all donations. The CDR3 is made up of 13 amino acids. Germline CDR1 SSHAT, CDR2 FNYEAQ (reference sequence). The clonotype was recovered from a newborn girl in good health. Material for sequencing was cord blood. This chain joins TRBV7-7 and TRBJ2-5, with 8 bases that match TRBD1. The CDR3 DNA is TGTGCTAGCACCAAAGGACAGGGAGAGACCCAGTACTTC. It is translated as CASTKGQGETQYF.